This T cell receptor beta chain was profiled in a study of T cell responses to AZD1222 COVID-19 vaccine. Turning to the study itself: Whether given at about 4 or about 12 weeks, second doses were pooled.

CDR1 is SGHTA and CDR2 is FQGNSA in the germline V gene. This CDR3 comprises 13 residues. Trimming cost V 2 bases and J 6 bases, with 7 bases left between them. This table comes from immunoSEQ multiplex PCR, and its TCRdb copy is limited to in-frame clones, with some not included. In the table there are roughly 97,000 clones, around 89% of which are singletons. The chain joins TRBV7-2 to TRBJ1-4; D remains unclear. Sample: peripheral blood, taken on day 0 of AZD1222 vaccination. This TCR was sampled from an adult in good health. CDR3 bases: TGTGCCAGCAGCTTACGTCGGGATGAAAAACTGTTTTTT. This translates into CASSLRRDEKLFF.